These 12 T cell receptor beta chains were all obtained from the same sample, sequenced in a study of T cell clonotyping in hematopoietic cell transplantation. Only in-frame clones appear in the TCRdb table, and some are missing; sequencing was by immunoSEQ multiplex PCR. The sample lists 75,000 to 95,000 clones, about 96% occurring once. As to time point: recipient sample about 28 days before transplant, after cytoreduction. This material consisted of peripheral blood mononuclear cells, taken before stem cell transplant. Receptors originate from a woman between 50 and 59 years old with acute myeloid leukemia. Some clones in this sample may be carry-over from other donors' samples.

The rearrangement joins TRBV5-6 to TRBJ1-2, with TRBD1 matching over 8 bases. The length of the CDR3 is 19 residues. Germline assignment: CDR1 SGHDT and CDR2 YYEEEE. V shed 3 bases, J shed 7 bases, and the junction held 23 bases outside the gene matches. The CDR3 sequence is CASSSPREFLRTGLVGYTF. Here the CDR3 DNA reads TGTGCCAGCAGCTCGCCGAGAGAATTTCTACGGACAGGGTTAGTTGGCTACACCTTC. The full variable domain, its missing parts supplied by reference TRBV5-6 and TRBJ1-2, is DAGVTQSPTHLIKTRGQQVTLRCSPKSGHDTVSWYQQALGQGPQFIFQYYEEEERQRGNFPDRFSGHQFPNYSSELNVNALLLGDSALYLCASSSPREFLRTGLVGYTFGSGTRLTVV.

The chain employs TRBV10-3 and TRBJ1-2; unclear D gene. Germline V gene data show CDR1 as ENHRY and CDR2 as SYGVKD. This CDR3 is built from 11 residues. Trimming took 2 bases from V and 7 from J, leaving 5 bases between them. The CDR3 protein is CAISELGGYTF. The CDR3 coding sequence is TGTGCCATCAGTGAGCTTGGTGGCTACACCTTC.

The J gene is TRBJ2-2, the V gene TRBV5-1; 7 positions match TRBD1. The CDR3 has 14 residues. V lost 4 bases to trimming and J lost 6 bases; unmatched junction nucleotides: 6. CDR1 is SGHRS and CDR2 is YFSETQ in the germline V gene. The CDR3 loop is CASSDDRAAGELFF. The CDR3 DNA follows: TGCGCCAGCAGCGACGACAGGGCGGCCGGGGAGCTGTTTTTT.

The chain recombines TRBV5-4 with TRBJ1-3; the D is unclear. Per the germline V gene, CDR1 is SGHNT and CDR2 is YYREEE (reference sequence). There are 15 residues in the CDR3. V lost 4 bases and J 0 bases, leaving 11 bases between the germline ends. This chain's CDR3 is CASSDRPASGNTIYF. The DNA of the CDR3 is TGTGCCAGCAGCGACCGGCCTGCCTCTGGAAACACCATATATTTT.

The gene calls are TRBV27 and TRBJ1-2, with 8 bases lining up with TRBD1. V lost 0 bases to trimming and J lost 3 bases; unmatched junction nucleotides: 6. This CDR3 spans 16 amino acids. Germline V gives CDR1 MNHEY, CDR2 SMNVEV (reference sequence). The CDR3: CASSLSHLDRDYGYTF. CDR3 sequence (DNA): TGTGCCAGCAGTTTATCTCATTTGGACAGGGACTATGGCTACACCTTC.

This chain links TRBV2 with TRBJ1-5, with a possible D match to TRBD1 (6 bases). Looked up from germline, CDR1 is SNHLY and CDR2 is FYNNEI. Trimming took 7 bases from V and 6 from J, leaving 16 bases between them. The CDR3 length is 14 residues. This chain's CDR3 is CASTTGLGPQPQHF. CDR3 bases: TGTGCCAGCACTACAGGGCTGGGCCCTCAGCCCCAGCATTTT.

The genes are TRBV19 and TRBJ2-7, with D possibly TRBD1 on 5 matching bases. CDR1 is LNHDA and CDR2 is SQIVND in the germline V gene (reference sequence). Trimming removed 3 bases at V and 0 bases at J, with 9 bases between. This CDR3 comprises 14 residues. Here the CDR3 DNA reads TGTGCCAGTAGTATGTGGGGCAGCTCCTACGAGCAGTACTTC. This gives the protein CASSMWGSSYEQYF.

The chain has TRBV7-3 and TRBJ1-2, with D maybe TRBD1 (6 bases). V gave up 2 bases and J gave up 8 bases, with 12 bases separating them. Germline CDR1 SGHTA, CDR2 FQGTGA. The CDR3 is 13 residues long. The chain's CDR3 is CASSLQQGEGYTF. The DNA of the CDR3 is TGTGCCAGCAGCTTACAACAGGGAGAGGGCTACACCTTC. The whole variable domain, remainder taken from reference TRBV7-3 and TRBJ1-2, is GAGVSQTPSNKVTEKGKYVELRCDPISGHTALYWYRQSLGQGPEFLIYFQGTGAADDSGLPNDRFFAVRPEGSVSTLKIQRTERGDSAVYLCASSLQQGEGYTFGSGTRLTVV.

This chain links TRBV2 with TRBJ1-2; 7 nucleotides agree with TRBD1. Trimming removed 7 bases from V and 4 bases from J; junction bases left unmatched: 6. This CDR3 region has 13 residues. Germline V gene data show CDR1 as SNHLY and CDR2 as FYNNEI. This chain's CDR3 is CASNIQGSYGYTF. In DNA form, the CDR3 reads TGTGCCAGCAATATACAGGGGTCCTATGGCTACACCTTC.

The V gene is TRBV7-2, the J gene TRBJ1-5; 9 nucleotides line up with TRBD1. With 5 bases clipped from V and 5 bases from J, the junction kept 4 bases outside the gene matches. Germline assignment: CDR1 SGHTA and CDR2 FQGNSA. This CDR3 has 14 residues. CDR3 in amino acids: CASSPRTGDQPQHF. The DNA of the CDR3 is TGTGCCAGCAGCCCACGGACAGGGGATCAGCCCCAGCATTTT.

As DNA, the CDR3 is TGTGCCAGTAGTCCCGGGACTAATAACAATGAGCAGTTCTTC. Protein: CASSPGTNNNEQFF. This chain joins TRBV19 and TRBJ2-1; the match to TRBD2 covers 7 bases. Germline V gene lookup returns CDR1 LNHDA and CDR2 SQIVND (reference sequence). The CDR3 has 14 amino acids. V lost 5 bases to trimming and J lost 5 bases; unmatched junction nucleotides: 6.

The CDR3 loop is CASRGAGAHEQYF. The CDR3 nucleotides are TGTGCCAGCAGGGGGGCGGGGGCCCACGAGCAGTACTTC. The rearrangement joins TRBV2 to TRBJ2-7; D might be TRBD2 (7 bases). The CDR3 is 13 residues long. V dropped 6 bases and J dropped 5 bases, with 14 bases sitting between them. The germline CDR1 and CDR2 sequences are SNHLY and FYNNEI. Based on the CDR3 plus reference TRBV2 and TRBJ2-7, the full variable domain is EPEVTQTPSHQVTQMGQEVILRCVPISNHLYFYWYRQILGQKVEFLVSFYNNEISEKSEIFDDQFSVERPDGSNFTLKIRSTKLEDSAMYFCASRGAGAHEQYFGPGTRLTVT.